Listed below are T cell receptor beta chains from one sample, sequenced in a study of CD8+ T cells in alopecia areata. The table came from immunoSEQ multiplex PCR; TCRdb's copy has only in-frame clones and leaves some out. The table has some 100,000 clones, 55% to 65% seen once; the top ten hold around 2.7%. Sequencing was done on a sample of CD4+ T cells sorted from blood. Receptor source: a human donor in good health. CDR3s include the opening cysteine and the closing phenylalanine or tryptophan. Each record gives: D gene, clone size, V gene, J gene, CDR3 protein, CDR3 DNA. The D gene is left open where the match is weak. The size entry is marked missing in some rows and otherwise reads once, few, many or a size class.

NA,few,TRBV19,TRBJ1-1,CASSLIGSFKNTEAFF,TGTGCCAGTAGTCTAATCGGGAGTTTCAAGAACACTGAAGCTTTCTTT
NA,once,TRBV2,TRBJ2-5,CASSEAGARQETQYF,TGTGCCAGCAGTGAAGCAGGGGCCCGCCAAGAGACCCAGTACTTC
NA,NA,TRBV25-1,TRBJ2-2,CASSPQITGELFF,TGTGCCAGCAGTCCACAGATCACCGGGGAGCTGTTTTTT
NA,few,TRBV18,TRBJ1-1,CASSPGDRFWTEAFF,TGTGCCAGCTCACCGGGAGACAGGTTCTGGACTGAAGCTTTCTTT
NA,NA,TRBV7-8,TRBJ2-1,CASSLAGQSPEQFF,TGTGCCAGCAGCTTAGCAGGACAGTCACCTGAGCAGTTCTTC
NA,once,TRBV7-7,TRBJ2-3,CALQRAGTLTDTQYF,TGTGCTTTACAGCGGGCCGGGACCTTGACAGATACGCAGTATTTT
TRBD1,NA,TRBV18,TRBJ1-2,CASSPPNRGDYGYTF,TGTGCCAGCTCACCACCGAACAGGGGGGACTATGGCTACACCTTC
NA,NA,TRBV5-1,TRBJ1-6,CASSEAGRELISPLHF,TGCGCCAGCAGCGAGGCAGGAAGGGAATTGATTTCACCCCTCCACTTT
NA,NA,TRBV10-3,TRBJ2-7,CAIRGSGAEQYF,TGTGCCATCAGGGGCTCCGGAGCCGAGCAGTACTTC
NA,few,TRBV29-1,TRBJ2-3,CSVEGPAADTQYF,TGCAGCGTTGAAGGACCGGCGGCAGATACGCAGTATTTT
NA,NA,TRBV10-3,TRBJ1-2,CAIWGDGTQAYTF,TGTGCCATCTGGGGCGACGGTACACAGGCCTACACCTTC
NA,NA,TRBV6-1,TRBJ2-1,CASSGEFGTASYNEQFF,TGTGCCAGCAGTGGGGAGTTTGGGACTGCATCCTACAATGAGCAGTTCTTC
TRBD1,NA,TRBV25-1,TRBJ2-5,CASSEYGTGLMAQYF,TGTGCCAGCAGTGAATATGGGACAGGTCTAATGGCCCAGTACTTC
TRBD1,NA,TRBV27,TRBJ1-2,CASSRWDRGLGGYTF,TGTGCCAGCAGTCGCTGGGACAGGGGGCTTGGTGGCTACACCTTC
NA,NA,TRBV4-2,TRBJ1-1,CASSQDLGVGTEAFF,TGTGCCAGCAGCCAAGATCTGGGGGTTGGCACTGAAGCTTTCTTT
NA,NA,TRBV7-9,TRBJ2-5,CASSQTELETQYF,TGTGCCAGCAGCCAAACCGAGTTGGAGACCCAGTACTTC
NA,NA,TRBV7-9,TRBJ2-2,CASTQVGGTGELFF,TGTGCCAGCACCCAGGTGGGCGGCACCGGGGAGCTGTTTTTT
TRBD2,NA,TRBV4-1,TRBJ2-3,CASSQFKGGASGTSSTDTQYF,TGCGCCAGCAGCCAATTTAAGGGCGGAGCTAGCGGTACCTCTAGCACAGATACGCAGTATTTT
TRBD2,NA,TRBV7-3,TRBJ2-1,CASSLEEGSGASYNEQFF,TGTGCCAGCAGCTTAGAAGAGGGTAGCGGGGCCTCTTACAATGAGCAGTTCTTC
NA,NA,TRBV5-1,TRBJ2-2,CASSMRAPNTGELFF,TGCGCCAGCAGTATGAGGGCCCCGAACACCGGGGAGCTGTTTTTT
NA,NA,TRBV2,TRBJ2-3,CASTGLLSTDTQYF,TGTGCCAGCACCGGGCTTTTGAGCACAGATACGCAGTATTTT
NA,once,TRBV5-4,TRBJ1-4,CASSRRGVGEKLFF,TGTGCCAGCAGCCGCCGCGGGGTTGGGGAAAAACTGTTTTTT
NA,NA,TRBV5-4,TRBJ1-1,CASSKENSGTEAFF,TGTGCCAGCAGCAAGGAAAATTCGGGGACTGAAGCTTTCTTT
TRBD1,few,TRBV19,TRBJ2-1,CAQTHGTGKFHEQFF,TGTGCCCAAACACACGGGACAGGGAAGTTCCATGAGCAGTTCTTC
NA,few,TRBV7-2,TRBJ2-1,CASSSGVGEQFF,TGTGCCAGCAGCTCCGGGGTGGGTGAGCAGTTCTTC
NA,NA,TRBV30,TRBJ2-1,CAWSTEEQFF,TGTGCCTGGAGTACGGAGGAGCAGTTCTTC
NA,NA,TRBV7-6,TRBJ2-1,CASSALRIAEYNEQFF,TGTGCCAGCAGCGCCCTGAGGATAGCGGAGTACAATGAGCAGTTCTTC
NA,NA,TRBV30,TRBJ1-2,CAWSQSRRTANYGYTF,TGTGCCTGGAGCCAATCACGGCGGACCGCAAACTATGGCTACACCTTC
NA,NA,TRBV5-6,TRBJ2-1,CASSRYSGSYNEQFF,TGTGCCAGCAGCAGATATTCCGGCTCCTACAATGAGCAGTTCTTC
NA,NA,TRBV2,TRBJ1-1,CASRVGENTEAFF,TGTGCCAGCAGGGTGGGAGAGAACACTGAAGCTTTCTTT
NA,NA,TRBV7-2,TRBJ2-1,CASSLTSAAAQFF,TGTGCCAGCAGCCTCACTTCCGCCGCGGCCCAGTTCTTC